A single sample gave rise to the 20 T cell receptor beta chains below, sequenced in a study of control samples from healthy donors and cancer patients. TCRdb keeps only in-frame clones here, not all; method: immunoSEQ multiplex PCR. The sample lists over 100,000 clones, around 88% seen once, with less than 3.5% in the top ten. Input material: blood. The receptors here all came from a man aged 35-49 years in good health.

In regard to this clone: Germline is not matched at one junction end, which may reflect a read error. V is TRBV12-3 or TRBV12-4 and J is TRBJ2-1; 8 bases are a match to TRBD2. CDR3 length equals 11 residues. The CDR3 here is CASSFGGGPIF. For the CDR3, the DNA is TGTGCCAGCAGTTTCGGCGGGGGGCCGATCTTC.

The chain is built from TRBV6-5 and TRBJ1-1; no definite D call. V was shortened by 6 bases and J by 3 bases, with 17 bases between the two germline ends. The germline CDR1 and CDR2 sequences are MNHEY and SVGAGI. The CDR3 spans 15 residues. CDR3 coding DNA: TGTGCCAGCAGGGGAACTAATGGACGGCACACTGAAGCTTTCTTT. Translation gives CASRGTNGRHTEAFF.

This chain connects TRBV5-4 to TRBJ1-1; 11 bases fit TRBD1. Per the germline V gene, CDR1 is SGHNT and CDR2 is YYREEE (reference sequence). This CDR3 is built from 15 residues. The V gene end was trimmed by 4 bases and the J gene end by 5 bases; junction bases not matched to a gene: 7. CDR3: CASSHSDRGRTEAFF. In nucleotides, the CDR3 is TGTGCCAGCAGCCATTCGGACAGGGGGCGTACTGAAGCTTTCTTT.

The rearrangement links TRBV24-1 to TRBJ1-2; weak D call: TRBD1 (5 bases). CDR3 length: 14 amino acids. Looked up from germline, CDR1 is KGHDR and CDR2 is SFDVKD. The V gene lost 4 bases and the J gene lost 1 base, with 9 bases spanning the gap. The CDR3 region has the DNA TGTGCCACCAGTGAAGGGACGGATAACTATGGCTACACCTTC. As protein: CATSEGTDNYGYTF.

The chain has TRBV25-1 and TRBJ1-2; no clear D. Trimming cost V 3 bases and J 0 bases, with 5 bases left between them. There are 13 residues in the CDR3. CDR1 MGHDK and CDR2 SYGVNS come from the germline V gene. DNA for the CDR3: TGTGCCAGCAGTGATGGGACTAACTATGGCTACACCTTC. Encoded protein: CASSDGTNYGYTF.

The chain is built from TRBV3-1 (or the pseudogene TRBV3-2) and TRBJ2-7; 11 bases match TRBD1. The CDR3 covers 14 residues. Losses at the gene ends were 4 bases for V and 5 bases for J; bases not matched to a gene: 4. Per germline, CDR1 LGHDT and CDR2 YNNKEL (reference sequence). The DNA of the CDR3 is TGTGCCAGCAGCCCCAGGACAGGGGGCAACGAGCAGTACTTC. It is translated as CASSPRTGGNEQYF.

This rearrangement joins TRBV2 to TRBJ2-3; 8 bases line up with TRBD2. The CDR3 runs 16 residues. The V segment lost 2 bases and the J segment 5 bases; nucleotides outside the gene matches: 9. In germline, CDR1 is SNHLY, CDR2 FYNNEI. The CDR3 DNA follows: TGTGCCAGCAGTGAAACCCGGGGGGGCGGGAGAGATACGCAGTATTTT. Translation gives CASSETRGGGRDTQYF.

This clone came up once. V is TRBV6-2 or TRBV6-3 and J is TRBJ2-3; no clear D. V was clipped by 5 bases and J by 6 bases, with 9 bases between them. Per germline, CDR1 MNHEY and CDR2 SVGEGT. The CDR3 consists of 12 residues. The CDR3 DNA reads as TGTGCCAGCAGTAACCGAAGGGATACGCAGTATTTT. This translates into CASSNRRDTQYF.

This chain uses TRBV18 with TRBJ1-6; no clear D. The CDR3 totals 16 residues. Trimming cost V 1 base and J 0 bases, with 7 bases left between them. Germline CDR1 is KGHSH and CDR2 is LQKENI. CDR3 region: CASSPLGISYNSPLHF. The CDR3 DNA reads TGTGCCAGCTCACCACTCGGGATCTCCTATAATTCACCCCTCCACTTT.

The chain links TRBV10-3 to TRBJ2-7, with D possibly TRBD1 on 5 matching bases. CDR3 size: 13 residues. Trimming took off 7 bases at V and 3 bases at J, with 13 bases between the two ends. Looked up from germline, CDR1 is ENHRY and CDR2 is SYGVKD. This CDR3 is CAITDQGYYEQYF. The DNA for the CDR3 is TGTGCCATCACGGACCAGGGATACTACGAGCAGTACTTC.

The gene calls are TRBV7-9 and TRBJ1-6, with 7 positions matching TRBD1. CDR1 is SEHNR, CDR2 FQNEAQ, per germline (reference sequence). The V gene end was trimmed by 4 bases and the J gene end by 7 bases; junction bases not matched to a gene: 4. CDR3 length equals 14 residues. Written as DNA, the CDR3 is TGTGCCAGCAGCTACGGGACAGCAAATTCACCCCTCCACTTT. Residues: CASSYGTANSPLHF.

The chain combines TRBV10-2 with TRBJ2-5, with 8 bases matching TRBD2. This CDR3 is built from 16 residues. V trimming: 3 bases; J trimming: 2 bases; junction bases outside the gene matches: 8. CDR1 is WSHSY and CDR2 is SAAADI in the germline V gene. In DNA, the CDR3 is TGCGCCAGCAGTGACGGGGATAGCGGGGCGCAAGAGACCCAGTACTTC. It codes for CASSDGDSGAQETQYF.

The J gene is TRBJ2-2, the V gene TRBV10-3; either TRBD1 or TRBD2 may supply D (5 bases each). This CDR3 is 14 amino acids long. V was clipped by 2 bases and J by 1 base, with 5 bases between them. CDR1 ENHRY and CDR2 SYGVKD come from the germline V gene. Here the CDR3 reads CAISEGGNTGELFF. The CDR3 nucleotides read TGTGCCATCAGTGAGGGGGGGAACACCGGGGAGCTGTTTTTT.

The CDR3 loop reads CASSSGTHSPLHF. CDR3 nucleotides: TGTGCCAGCAGTTCCGGGACTCATTCACCCCTCCACTTT. The chain has TRBV3-1 (or the pseudogene TRBV3-2) and TRBJ1-6; possibly TRBD1 for D (5 bases). This CDR3 is 13 amino acids long. Trimming stripped 6 bases from V and 8 bases from J, with 11 bases between. Per the germline V gene, CDR1 is LGHDT and CDR2 is YNNKEL (reference sequence).

This sequence joins TRBV7-2 and TRBJ1-6; no clear D. The V gene lost 4 bases and the J gene lost 14 bases, with 18 bases spanning the gap. This CDR3 comprises 14 residues. Germline lookup yields CDR1 SGHTA and CDR2 FQGNSA. For the CDR3, the DNA is TGTGCCAGCAGCTCGGATTTGCGGGCCAAAGCCCTCCACTTT. This gives the protein CASSSDLRAKALHF. Using reference TRBV7-2 and TRBJ1-6 for the parts outside the CDR3, the full variable domain is GAGVSQSPSNKVTEKGKDVELRCDPISGHTALYWYRQSLGQGLEFLIYFQGNSAPDKSGLPSDRFSAERTGGSVSTLTIQRTQQEDSAVYLCASSSDLRAKALHFGNGTRLTVT.

The chain has TRBV6-5 and TRBJ1-1, with TRBD1 matching 11 bases. This CDR3 is built from 14 residues. Germline CDR1 and CDR2: MNHEY and SVGAGI. J lost 7 bases, V lost 7 bases, and 8 bases had no gene match. CDR3 region: CASTAGTGGVEAFF. DNA for the CDR3: TGTGCCAGCACCGCCGGGACAGGGGGTGTTGAAGCTTTCTTT.

The chain recombines TRBV10-1 with TRBJ1-6; 7 bases agree with TRBD1. After removal of 2 bases from V and 10 bases from J, the junction contained 8 bases not matched to a gene. Germline V lookup: CDR1 WNHNN, CDR2 SYGVQD (reference sequence). This CDR3 comprises 15 residues. CDR3 protein: CASSERGGADSPLHF. CDR3 DNA sequence: TGCGCCAGCAGTGAGAGAGGGGGCGCTGACTCACCCCTCCACTTT.

The chain joins TRBV6-6 to TRBJ2-7, with unresolved D. CDR3 length equals 14 residues. Germline V gene lookup returns CDR1 MNHNY and CDR2 SVGAGI (reference sequence). Trimming shortened V by 8 bases and J by 6 bases, and 20 bases separated the two germline ends. The CDR3, as DNA: TGTGCCAGCGGCGGCAACCCAGGTGCACTCGAGCAGTACTTC. Its protein is CASGGNPGALEQYF.

This clone was observed a few times. This chain joins TRBV25-1 and TRBJ1-2, with no clear D. From germline, CDR1 is MGHDK and CDR2 SYGVNS. V lost 1 base and J lost 4, with 22 bases in between. The CDR3 is 18 residues long. CDR3 loop: CASSEFRTDSRDVYGYTF. The DNA of the CDR3 is TGTGCCAGCAGTGAATTTAGAACGGACTCCCGAGATGTCTATGGCTACACCTTC.

The V call is TRBV4-3, the J call TRBJ2-3; D is perhaps TRBD1 (6 bases). Trimming removed 4 bases from V and 0 bases from J, with 17 bases in between. Germline V gene data show CDR1 as LGHNA and CDR2 as YSLEER. The CDR3 totals 17 residues. The CDR3 loop is CASSPGTPGQSTDTQYF. The CDR3 nucleotides are TGCGCCAGCAGCCCAGGGACACCGGGACAAAGCACAGATACGCAGTATTTT.